This TCR beta chain was observed in a study of T cell repertoires in cytomegalovirus infection. Study at large: From public TCR beta signatures came an indication of both CMV infection and matching HLA type.

Trimming shortened V by 4 bases and J by 4 bases, and 14 bases separated the two germline ends. The CDR3 contains 14 residues. Looked up from germline, CDR1 is SGHRS and CDR2 is YFSETQ. Study-wide results and caveats: Cumulated frequencies of public TCR beta families served to identify carriers of CMV plus the relevant HLA.

MiXCR, run by TCRdb on the reads, gives a single entry per CDR3 protein. The sample lists hundreds of thousands of distinct CDR3 sequences; 9.6% were seen once. This clonotype was found a few times. Its antigen remains unknown. The rearrangement uses TRBV5-1 and TRBJ1-1; weak D call: TRBD1 (6 bases). Sequencing input: PBMCs. This TCR derives from a human donor in good health (CMV status not recorded). Some clones in this sample may be carry-over from other donors' samples. CDR3 sequence reads: CASSEQGSGTEAFF. The CDR3 DNA reads TGCGCCAGCAGCGAACAGGGAAGTGGCACTGAAGCTTTCTTT. Based on the CDR3 plus reference TRBV5-1 and TRBJ1-1, the full variable domain is KAGVTQTPRYLIKTRGQQVTLSCSPISGHRSVSWYQQTPGQGLQFLFEYFSETQRNKGNFPGRFSGRQFSNSRSEMNVSTLELGDSALYLCASSEQGSGTEAFFGQGTRLTVV.